This entry is about one TCR beta chain. Method: immunoSEQ multiplex PCR; TCRdb's copy keeps in-frame clones and lacks some. Here the sample spans roughly 38,000 clones, 87% being singletons. This sample was taken from a study of OX40 agonist ivuxolimab in advanced cancers. Study at large: Antecedent anti-PD-1, anti-PD-L1 or anti-CTLA-4 therapy was permissible, with roughly 36% having received some.

The CDR3 is made up of 15 amino acids. The germline V gene has CDR1 MGHRA and CDR2 YSYEKL. V gave up 4 bases and J gave up 2 bases, with 14 bases separating them. The sequencing here drew on CD4+ or CD8+ T cells sorted from blood, taken in a trial of the OX40 agonist ivuxolimab. The sequence derives from an adult with an advanced solid tumor such as melanoma, head and neck, liver or kidney cancer. V gene TRBV4-1 combines with J gene TRBJ2-5; TRBD1 or TRBD2 may be the D gene (5 bases each). Written as DNA, the CDR3 is TGCGCCAGCAGCCCGTTCGGGACCCTGCAAGAGACCCAGTACTTC. Protein: CASSPFGTLQETQYF.